This TCR beta chain was identified during a study of OX40 agonist ivuxolimab in advanced cancers. Trimming cost V 1 base and J 3 bases, with 10 bases left between them. The CDR3 totals 14 residues. The germline gives CDR1 SGHNT, CDR2 YYREEE (reference sequence). The data were produced by immunoSEQ multiplex PCR, yet TCRdb's version contains in-frame clones alone and is incomplete. The sample holds 70,000 or so clones; roughly 82% are singletons and the top ten take 1.1%. Sequences were derived from CD4+ or CD8+ T cells sorted from blood, sampled in a trial of the OX40 agonist ivuxolimab. This sequence originates from an adult with an advanced solid tumor such as melanoma, head and neck, liver or kidney cancer. The V and J genes are TRBV5-4 and TRBJ1-1; D is unresolved. Here the CDR3 reads CASSLPSAHTEAFF. CDR3 nucleotide sequence: TGTGCCAGCAGCTTGCCGAGTGCCCACACTGAAGCTTTCTTT.